Listed below are T cell receptor beta chains from one sample, sequenced in a study of blood T cell repertoires in COVID-19. Assay: immunoSEQ multiplex PCR; the TCRdb copy retains only in-frame clones and omits some. This sample has more than 65,000 clones, with around 82% found just once. The sequencing input was peripheral blood. The receptors derive from a human donor in a cohort sampled during active COVID-19. The conserved cysteine and the conserved F or W are not part of the CDR3 here. Part of the rows lack a size; the others show once, few, many or a class for expanded clones.

size: -
J: TRBJ1-6
V: TRBV11-2
CDR3: ASSLTDSYNSPLH

size: few
J: TRBJ2-6
V: TRBV3-1/TRBV3-2
CDR3: ASSQGDREISGANVLT

size: once
J: TRBJ2-2
V: TRBV19
CDR3: ASSNLRELF

size: -
J: TRBJ1-1
V: TRBV4-2
CDR3: ASSQDPQYMNTEAF

size: -
J: TRBJ2-1
V: TRBV4-3
CDR3: ASSRNSGGSSYNEQF

size: -
J: TRBJ2-5
V: TRBV5-4
CDR3: ASSPTGGLGVETQY

size: -
J: TRBJ1-1
V: TRBV2
CDR3: ASSKNTEAF

size: -
J: TRBJ2-3
V: TRBV5-1
CDR3: ASSQAPGTDTDTQY

size: -
J: TRBJ2-7
V: TRBV11-2
CDR3: ASSLVYEQY

size: few
J: TRBJ1-3
V: TRBV7-2
CDR3: ASSLGTVSGNTIY

size: -
J: TRBJ1-5
V: TRBV4-2
CDR3: ASSPDINNQPQH

size: -
J: TRBJ1-1
V: TRBV18
CDR3: ASSPTTAPNTEAF

size: -
J: TRBJ1-1
V: TRBV6-5
CDR3: ASTIDLSGTEAF

size: -
J: TRBJ2-7
V: TRBV7-9
CDR3: ASSLETSYEQY

size: -
J: TRBJ1-2
V: TRBV6-1
CDR3: ASSESFSGGYGYT

size: -
J: TRBJ2-1
V: TRBV25-1
CDR3: ASSLSPGKGARLNEQF

size: -
J: TRBJ1-2
V: TRBV3-1/TRBV3-2
CDR3: ASSQGETRGNYGYT

size: -
J: TRBJ2-6
V: TRBV4-1
CDR3: ASSQDGRVGSGANVLT

size: -
J: TRBJ1-1
V: TRBV5-1
CDR3: ASSLAGGDTEAF

size: -
J: TRBJ1-2
V: TRBV11-2
CDR3: ASSSDRTGMEGYT

size: -
J: TRBJ1-4
V: TRBV7-9
CDR3: ASSSRTGINEKLF

size: -
J: TRBJ1-1
V: TRBV18
CDR3: ASSPFQENTEAF

size: -
J: TRBJ1-1
V: TRBV9
CDR3: ASSTKTGTEAF

size: -
J: TRBJ1-2
V: TRBV19
CDR3: AINNAGAFGYT

size: once
J: TRBJ2-7
V: TRBV18
CDR3: ASSPQGRYEQY

size: -
J: TRBJ2-5
V: TRBV5-1
CDR3: ASSLAAEPQETQY

size: -
J: TRBJ2-5
V: TRBV9
CDR3: ASSVGGGRETQY

size: -
J: TRBJ2-5
V: TRBV6-2/TRBV6-3
CDR3: ASSPHPTGLAGYQETQY

size: -
J: TRBJ1-2
V: TRBV18
CDR3: ASSGQGASYGYT

size: -
J: TRBJ2-5
V: TRBV9
CDR3: ASSVGTAGETQY

size: -
J: TRBJ2-7
V: TRBV3-1/TRBV3-2
CDR3: ASSHPISYEQY

size: -
J: TRBJ2-2
V: TRBV4-2
CDR3: ASSLKPWTGGSDTGELF

size: -
J: TRBJ1-4
V: TRBV3-1/TRBV3-2
CDR3: ASRNRGEKLF

size: -
J: TRBJ2-5
V: TRBV6-5
CDR3: ASSSWGGETQY

size: -
J: TRBJ1-4
V: TRBV5-8
CDR3: ASSLQGVPTNEKLF

size: -
J: TRBJ1-4
V: TRBV30
CDR3: AWSQGEGEKLF

size: -
J: TRBJ1-5
V: TRBV12-3/TRBV12-4
CDR3: ASNARGQPQH

size: few
J: TRBJ2-5
V: TRBV11-2
CDR3: ASRHPGLQETQY

size: -
J: TRBJ1-2
V: TRBV6-5
CDR3: ASSYSGTFYGYT

size: -
J: TRBJ2-2
V: TRBV18
CDR3: ASSLSWNTGELF

size: -
J: TRBJ1-4
V: TRBV5-1
CDR3: ASSKGTTTNEKLF

size: -
J: TRBJ1-4
V: TRBV7-8
CDR3: ASSPGARGGNEKLF

size: -
J: TRBJ2-2
V: TRBV5-1
CDR3: ASRWTDTGELF

size: once
J: TRBJ2-7
V: TRBV11-2
CDR3: ASSSLRRLASHEQY

size: -
J: TRBJ2-3
V: TRBV19
CDR3: ASSNHPGQGDTDTQY

size: -
J: TRBJ2-5
V: TRBV13
CDR3: ASSDGTTPLRETQY

size: few
J: TRBJ2-7
V: TRBV10-3
CDR3: AISESSEFMYEQY

size: -
J: TRBJ2-7
V: TRBV27
CDR3: ASSRTVYEQY

size: few
J: TRBJ1-6
V: TRBV10-3
CDR3: AIGTVYNSPLH